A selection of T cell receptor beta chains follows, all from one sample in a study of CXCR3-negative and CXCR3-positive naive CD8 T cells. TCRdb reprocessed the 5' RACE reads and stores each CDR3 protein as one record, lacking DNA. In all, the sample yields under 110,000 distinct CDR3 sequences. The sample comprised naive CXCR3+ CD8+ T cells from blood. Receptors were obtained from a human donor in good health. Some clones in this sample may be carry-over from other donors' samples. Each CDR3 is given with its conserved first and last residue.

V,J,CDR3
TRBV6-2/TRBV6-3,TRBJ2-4,CASSSDPGDIAKNIQYF
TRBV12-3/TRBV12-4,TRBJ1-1,CASSFTANATEAFF
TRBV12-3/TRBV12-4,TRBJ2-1,CASSFGPTASYNEQFF
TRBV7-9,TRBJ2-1,CASSPLRSDTYNEQFF
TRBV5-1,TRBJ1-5,CASSEGQGYNQPQHF
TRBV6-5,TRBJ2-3,CASSYSTATGEDTQYF
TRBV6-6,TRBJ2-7,CASSPQGPYEQYF
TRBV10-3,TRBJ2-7,CAIRVGQGALGQYF
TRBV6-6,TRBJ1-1,CASSYSPDTEAFF
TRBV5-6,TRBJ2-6,CASSLVDSHPSGANVLTF
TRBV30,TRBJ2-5,CAWSQADGETQYF
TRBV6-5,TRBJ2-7,CASSPAGRSYEQYF
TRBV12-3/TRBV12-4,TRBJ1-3,CASRRLYSGNTIYF
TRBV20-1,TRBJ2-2,CSANRGEEAGELFF
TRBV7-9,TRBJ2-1,CASSLSTSVSSYNEQFF
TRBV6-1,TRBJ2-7,CASSPRHGNEQYF
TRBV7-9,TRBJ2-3,CASSSIHTDTQYF
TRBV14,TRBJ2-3,CASSQEGGTDTQYF
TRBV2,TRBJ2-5,CASSVVTTGLQETQYF
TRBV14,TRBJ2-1,CASSQVQGVGNEQFF
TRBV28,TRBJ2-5,CASSSSGALQETQYF
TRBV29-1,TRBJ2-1,CSVEEAGEIYNEQFF
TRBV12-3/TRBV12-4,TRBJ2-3,CASRRLAEDTQYF
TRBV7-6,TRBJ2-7,CASSLGRDSYEQYF
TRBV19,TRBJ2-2,CASSNRANTGELFF
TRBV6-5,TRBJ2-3,CASRTPGLAGPDTQYF
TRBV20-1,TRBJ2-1,CSAQAPDYNEQFF
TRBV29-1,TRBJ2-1,CSVELGGAEEQFF
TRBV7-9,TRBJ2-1,CASSARLQGAYNEQFF
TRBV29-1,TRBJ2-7,CSVGGTVNRDEQYF
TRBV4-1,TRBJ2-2,CASSQLAGELFF
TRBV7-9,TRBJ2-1,CASSPTPVGQFF
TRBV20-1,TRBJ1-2,CSARTDYVYTF
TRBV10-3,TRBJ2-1,CATEDRGAWDEQLF
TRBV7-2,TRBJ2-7,CASSLVQGNYEQYF
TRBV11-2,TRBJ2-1,CASSLVPGDEQFF
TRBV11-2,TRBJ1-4,CASSTRQAINEKLFF
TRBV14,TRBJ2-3,CASSWTSGSTGTDTQYF
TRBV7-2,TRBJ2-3,CASSSEWTGTDTQYF
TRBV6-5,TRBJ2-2,CASSYFSAPNTGELFF
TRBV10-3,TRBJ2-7,CAIGGQGAYEQYF
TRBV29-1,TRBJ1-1,CSVEDPQDTQNTEAFF
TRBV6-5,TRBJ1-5,CASKEGTGVGQPQHF
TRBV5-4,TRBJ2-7,CASSGVVDEQYF
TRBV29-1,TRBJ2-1,CSVAQPTYNEQFF
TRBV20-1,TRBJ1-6,CSARDMAGQENSPLHF
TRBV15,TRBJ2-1,CATSRDAGVLNEQFF
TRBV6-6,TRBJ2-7,CASSQTTGSVTLYEQYF
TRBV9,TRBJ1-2,CASSTIGAYTF
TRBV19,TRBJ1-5,CASSIQTPEFRGIHNQPQHF
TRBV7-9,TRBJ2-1,CASSTPPRGEEQFF
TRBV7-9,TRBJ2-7,CASTFSGGGHYEQYF
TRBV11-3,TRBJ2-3,CASSSRDRDRDTQYF
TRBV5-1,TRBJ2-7,CASSHMDSSQSSYEQYF